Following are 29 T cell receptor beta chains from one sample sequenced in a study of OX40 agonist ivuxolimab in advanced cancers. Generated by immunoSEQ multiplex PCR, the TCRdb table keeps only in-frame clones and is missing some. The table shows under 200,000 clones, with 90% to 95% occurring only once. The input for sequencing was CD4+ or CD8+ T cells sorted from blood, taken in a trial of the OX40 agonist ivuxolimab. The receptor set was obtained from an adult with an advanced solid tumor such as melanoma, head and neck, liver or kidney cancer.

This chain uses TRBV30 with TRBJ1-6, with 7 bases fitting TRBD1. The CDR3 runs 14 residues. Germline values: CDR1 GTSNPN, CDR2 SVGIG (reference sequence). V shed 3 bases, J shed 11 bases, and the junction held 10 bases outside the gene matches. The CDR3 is CAWRRQGVLPPLHF. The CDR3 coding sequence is TGTGCCTGGAGGCGACAGGGAGTACTCCCACCCCTCCACTTT. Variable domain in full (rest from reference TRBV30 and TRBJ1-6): SQTIHQWPATLVQPVGSPLSLECTVEGTSNPNLYWYRQAAGRGLQLLFYSVGIGQISSEVPQNLSASRPQDRQFILSSKKLLLSDSGFYLCAWRRQGVLPPLHFGNGTRLTVT.

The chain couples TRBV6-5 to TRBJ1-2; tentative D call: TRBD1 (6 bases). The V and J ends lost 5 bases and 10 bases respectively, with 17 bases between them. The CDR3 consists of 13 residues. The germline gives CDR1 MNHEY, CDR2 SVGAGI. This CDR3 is CASSPVGGLDYTF. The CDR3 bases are TGTGCCAGCAGTCCCGTGGGGGGGCTGGACTACACCTTC.

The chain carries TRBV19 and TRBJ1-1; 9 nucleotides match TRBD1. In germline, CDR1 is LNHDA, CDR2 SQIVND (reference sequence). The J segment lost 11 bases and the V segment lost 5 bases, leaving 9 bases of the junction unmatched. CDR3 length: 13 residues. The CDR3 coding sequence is TGTGCCAGTAGTGTCACAGGGGGCGTGGGGGCTTTCTTT. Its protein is CASSVTGGVGAFF.

CDR3 loop: CASSQGSVGVASSPLHF. The CDR3 nucleotides read TGCGCCAGCAGCCAAGGGTCCGTGGGGGTCGCCTCTTCACCCCTCCACTTT. The chain uses TRBV4-1 and TRBJ1-6; weak D call: TRBD1 (5 bases). The V end lost 1 base, the J end lost 9 bases, and 19 bases lay between the germline ends. There are 17 residues in the CDR3. Germline CDR1 reads MGHRA; CDR2 reads YSYEKL.

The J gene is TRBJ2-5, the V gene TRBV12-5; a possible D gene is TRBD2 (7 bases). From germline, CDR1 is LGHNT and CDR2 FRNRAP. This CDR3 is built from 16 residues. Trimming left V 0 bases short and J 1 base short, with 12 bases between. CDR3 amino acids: CASGLVRGGTQETQYF. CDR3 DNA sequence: TGTGCTAGTGGTTTGGTAAGGGGGGGGACCCAAGAGACCCAGTACTTC.

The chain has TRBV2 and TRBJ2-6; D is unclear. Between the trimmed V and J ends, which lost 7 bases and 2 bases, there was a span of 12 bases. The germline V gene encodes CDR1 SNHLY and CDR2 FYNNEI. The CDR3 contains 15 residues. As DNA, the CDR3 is TGTGCCAGCACCCGAACAGATACTGGGGCCAACGTCCTGACTTTC. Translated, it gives CASTRTDTGANVLTF.

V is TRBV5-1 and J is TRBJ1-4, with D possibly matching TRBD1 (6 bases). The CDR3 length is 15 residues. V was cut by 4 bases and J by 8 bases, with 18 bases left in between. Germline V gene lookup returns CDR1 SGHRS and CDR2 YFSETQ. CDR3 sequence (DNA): TGCGCCAGCAGCCCCCAAGGGGCCAGGGGAGAAAAACTGTTTTTT. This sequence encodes CASSPQGARGEKLFF.

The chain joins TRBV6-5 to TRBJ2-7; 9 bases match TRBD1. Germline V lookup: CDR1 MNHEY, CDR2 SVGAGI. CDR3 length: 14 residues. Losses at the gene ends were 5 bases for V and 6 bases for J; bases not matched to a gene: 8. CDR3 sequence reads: CASSQRTGDGEQYF. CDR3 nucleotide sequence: TGTGCCAGCAGTCAACGGACAGGGGATGGCGAGCAGTACTTC.

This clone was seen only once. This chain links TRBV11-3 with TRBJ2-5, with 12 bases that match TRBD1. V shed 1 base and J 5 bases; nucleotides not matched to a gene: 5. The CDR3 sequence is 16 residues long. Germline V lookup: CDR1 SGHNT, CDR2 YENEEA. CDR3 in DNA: TGTGCCAGCAGCTTAGGGGGGACAGGGGGCGCGGAGACCCAGTACTTC. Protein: CASSLGGTGGAETQYF.

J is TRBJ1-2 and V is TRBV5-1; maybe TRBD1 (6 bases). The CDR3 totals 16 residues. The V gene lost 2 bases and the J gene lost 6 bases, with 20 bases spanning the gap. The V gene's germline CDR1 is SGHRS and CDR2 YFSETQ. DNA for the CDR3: TGCGCCAGCAGCTTATGGGACACGAGAGAGGCGAATGGCTACACCTTC. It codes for CASSLWDTREANGYTF.

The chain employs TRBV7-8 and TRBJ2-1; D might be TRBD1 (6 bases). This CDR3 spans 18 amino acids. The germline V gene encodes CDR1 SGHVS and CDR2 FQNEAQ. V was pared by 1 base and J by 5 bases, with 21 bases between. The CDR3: CASSLVLSSGTTDNEQFF. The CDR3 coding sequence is TGTGCCAGCAGCTTAGTCCTCTCGTCCGGGACAACAGACAATGAGCAGTTCTTC.

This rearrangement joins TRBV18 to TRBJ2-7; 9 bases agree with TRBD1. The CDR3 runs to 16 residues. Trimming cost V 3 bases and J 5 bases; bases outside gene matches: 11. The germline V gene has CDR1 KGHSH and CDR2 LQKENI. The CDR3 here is CASSPRPPGQGHEQYF. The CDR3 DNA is TGTGCCAGCTCACCCCGCCCACCGGGACAGGGCCACGAGCAGTACTTC.

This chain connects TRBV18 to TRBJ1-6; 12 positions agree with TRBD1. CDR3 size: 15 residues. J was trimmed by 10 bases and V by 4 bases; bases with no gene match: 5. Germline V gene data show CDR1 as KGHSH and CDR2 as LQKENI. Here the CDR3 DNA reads TGTGCCAGCTCACGGGACAGGGGGCGCGAATCACCCCTCCACTTT. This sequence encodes CASSRDRGRESPLHF.

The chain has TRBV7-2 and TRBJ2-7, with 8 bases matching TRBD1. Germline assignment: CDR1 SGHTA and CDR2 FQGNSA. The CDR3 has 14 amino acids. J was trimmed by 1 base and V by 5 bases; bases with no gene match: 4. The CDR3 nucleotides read TGTGCCAGCAGCCGGGACAGGTGGTCCTACGAGCAGTACTTC. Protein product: CASSRDRWSYEQYF.

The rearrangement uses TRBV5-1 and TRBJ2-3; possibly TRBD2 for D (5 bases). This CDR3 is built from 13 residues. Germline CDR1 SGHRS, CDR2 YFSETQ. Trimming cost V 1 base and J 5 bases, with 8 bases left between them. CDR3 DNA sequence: TGCGCCAGCAGCTTGAGACGGGGAGATACGCAGTATTTT. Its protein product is CASSLRRGDTQYF.

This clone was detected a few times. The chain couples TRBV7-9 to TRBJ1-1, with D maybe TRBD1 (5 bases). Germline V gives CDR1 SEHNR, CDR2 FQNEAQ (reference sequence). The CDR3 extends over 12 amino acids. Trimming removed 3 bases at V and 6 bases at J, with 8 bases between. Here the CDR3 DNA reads TGTGCCAGCAGCTTGGCGGGACCTGAAGCTTTCTTT. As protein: CASSLAGPEAFF.

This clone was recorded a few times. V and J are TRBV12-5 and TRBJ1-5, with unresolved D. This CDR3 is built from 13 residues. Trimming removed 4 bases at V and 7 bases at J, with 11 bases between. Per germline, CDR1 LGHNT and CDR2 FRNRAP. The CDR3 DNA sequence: TGTGCTAGTGGTTACGAGGACGGACAGCCCCAGCATTTT. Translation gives CASGYEDGQPQHF.

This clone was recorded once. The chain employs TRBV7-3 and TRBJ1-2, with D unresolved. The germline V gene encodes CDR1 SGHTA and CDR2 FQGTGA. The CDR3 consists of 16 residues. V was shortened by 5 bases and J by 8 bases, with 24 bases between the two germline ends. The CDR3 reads CASSPAPQASLRGYTF. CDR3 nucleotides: TGTGCCAGCAGCCCAGCCCCCCAAGCCTCGCTTCGAGGCTACACCTTC. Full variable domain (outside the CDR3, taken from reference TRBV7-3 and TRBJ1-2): GAGVSQTPSNKVTEKGKYVELRCDPISGHTALYWYRQSLGQGPEFLIYFQGTGAADDSGLPNDRFFAVRPEGSVSTLKIQRTERGDSAVYLCASSPAPQASLRGYTFGSGTRLTVV.

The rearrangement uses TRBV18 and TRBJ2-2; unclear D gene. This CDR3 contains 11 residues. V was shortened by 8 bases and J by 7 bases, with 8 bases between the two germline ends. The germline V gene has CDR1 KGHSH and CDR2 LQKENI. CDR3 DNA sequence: TGTGCCAGCCACTTGGGCGGGGAGCTGTTTTTT. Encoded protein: CASHLGGELFF.

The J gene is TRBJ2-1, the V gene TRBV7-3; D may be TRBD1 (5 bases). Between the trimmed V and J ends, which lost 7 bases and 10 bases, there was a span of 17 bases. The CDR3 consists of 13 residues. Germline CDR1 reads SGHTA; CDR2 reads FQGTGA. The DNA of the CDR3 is TGTGCCAGCACCTCGGCAGGGCGTGGCGAGCAGTTCTTC. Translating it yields CASTSAGRGEQFF.

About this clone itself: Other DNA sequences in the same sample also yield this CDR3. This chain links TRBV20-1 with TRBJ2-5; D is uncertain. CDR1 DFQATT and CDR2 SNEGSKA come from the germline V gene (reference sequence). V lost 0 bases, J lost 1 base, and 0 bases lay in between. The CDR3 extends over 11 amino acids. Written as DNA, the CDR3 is TGCAGTGCTAGAGACCAAGAGACCCAGTACTTC. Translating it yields CSARDQETQYF.

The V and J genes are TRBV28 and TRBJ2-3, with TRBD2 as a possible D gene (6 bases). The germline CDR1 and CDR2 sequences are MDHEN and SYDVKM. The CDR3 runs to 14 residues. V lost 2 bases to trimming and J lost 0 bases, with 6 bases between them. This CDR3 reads CASSLGGSTDTQYF. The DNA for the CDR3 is TGTGCCAGCAGTTTAGGAGGGAGCACAGATACGCAGTATTTT.

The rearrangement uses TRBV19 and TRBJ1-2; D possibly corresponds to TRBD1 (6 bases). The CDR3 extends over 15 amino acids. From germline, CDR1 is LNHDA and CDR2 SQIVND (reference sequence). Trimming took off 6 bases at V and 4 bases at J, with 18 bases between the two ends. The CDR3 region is CASSRITGSFYGYTF. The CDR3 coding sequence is TGTGCCAGTAGCCGCATTACAGGGTCTTTCTATGGCTACACCTTC.

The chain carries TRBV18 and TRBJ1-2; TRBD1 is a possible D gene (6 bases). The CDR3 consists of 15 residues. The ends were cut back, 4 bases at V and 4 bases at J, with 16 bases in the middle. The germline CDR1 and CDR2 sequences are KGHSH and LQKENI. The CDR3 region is CASSLAQGVIYGYTF. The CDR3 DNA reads TGTGCCAGCTCACTGGCACAGGGTGTCATCTATGGCTACACCTTC.

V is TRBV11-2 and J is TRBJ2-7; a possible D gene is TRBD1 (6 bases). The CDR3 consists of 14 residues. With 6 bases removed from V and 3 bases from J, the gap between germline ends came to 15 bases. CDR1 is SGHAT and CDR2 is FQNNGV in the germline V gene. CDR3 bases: TGTGCCAGCAGGAGGGCAGGGGTTCACTACGAGCAGTACTTC. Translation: CASRRAGVHYEQYF. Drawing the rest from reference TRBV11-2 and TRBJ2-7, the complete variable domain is EAGVAQSPRYKIIEKRQSVAFWCNPISGHATLYWYQQILGQGPKLLIQFQNNGVVDDSQLPKDRFSAERLKGVDSTLKIQPAKLEDSAVYLCASRRAGVHYEQYFGPGTRLTVT.

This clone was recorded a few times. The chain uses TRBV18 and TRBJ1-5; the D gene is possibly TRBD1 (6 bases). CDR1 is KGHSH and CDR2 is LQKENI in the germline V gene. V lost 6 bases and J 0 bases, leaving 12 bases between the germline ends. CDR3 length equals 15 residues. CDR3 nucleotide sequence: TGTGCCAGCTCCCATCAGGGGAATAGCAATCAGCCCCAGCATTTT. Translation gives CASSHQGNSNQPQHF.

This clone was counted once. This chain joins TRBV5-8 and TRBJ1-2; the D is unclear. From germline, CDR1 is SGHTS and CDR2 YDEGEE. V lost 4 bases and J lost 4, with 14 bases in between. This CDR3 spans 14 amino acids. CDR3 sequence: CASSQQGFVYGYTF. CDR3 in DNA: TGTGCCAGCAGCCAACAAGGCTTCGTCTATGGCTACACCTTC.

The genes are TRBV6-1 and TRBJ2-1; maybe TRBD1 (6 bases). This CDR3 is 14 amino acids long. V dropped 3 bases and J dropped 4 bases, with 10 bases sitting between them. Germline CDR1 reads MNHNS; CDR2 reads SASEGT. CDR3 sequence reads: CASSENRAYNEQFF. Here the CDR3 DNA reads TGTGCCAGCAGTGAGAACAGGGCGTACAATGAGCAGTTCTTC.

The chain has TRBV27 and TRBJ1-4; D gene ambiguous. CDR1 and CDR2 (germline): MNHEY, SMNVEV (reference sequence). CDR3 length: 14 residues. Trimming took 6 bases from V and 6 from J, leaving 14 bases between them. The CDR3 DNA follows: TGTGCCAGCAGATTCGTGGGTTCTGATGAAAAACTGTTTTTT. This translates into CASRFVGSDEKLFF.